The next 24 T cell receptor beta chains were all read from a single sample in a study of regulatory T cells in long-lasting Graves disease. Library construction for TCR beta used iRepertoire HTBI primers and Arm-PCR of CDR3 regions. MiXCR was run by TCRdb on the multiplex PCR reads, yielding one entry per CDR3 protein. In the table there are almost 350,000 distinct CDR3 sequences, around 20% of which are singletons. Time point here: persistent/refractory GD, antithyroid drugs over 5 years with positive TRAb. PBMC-extracted RNA yielded the TCR library. The source material was peripheral blood mononuclear cells (PBMCs), sampled when the disease was refractory, from a patient treated with antithyroid drugs. The receptors shown here come from a female donor with Graves disease.

V usage is TRBV19 and J usage is TRBJ2-7, with 9 bases fitting TRBD2. Trimming cost V 10 bases and J 3 bases; bases outside gene matches: 1. The length of the CDR3 is 11 residues. Germline CDR1 and CDR2: LNHDA and SQIVND (reference sequence). CDR3 in DNA: TGTGCCACACTAGCGGGCTACGAGCAGTACTTC. It specifies CATLAGYEQYF.

This clonotype was observed many times. The rearrangement uses TRBV11-1 and TRBJ2-7, with D unresolved. CDR3 size: 12 residues. Germline CDR1 SGHAT, CDR2 FQDESV (reference sequence). V lost 1 base and J lost 5, with 6 bases in between. In DNA, the CDR3 is TGTGCCAGCAGCTTAGGCCGGAACGAGCAGTACTTC. Translation gives CASSLGRNEQYF.

This clonotype was counted at least ten times. The chain carries TRBV11-2 and TRBJ2-6; 15 nucleotides align to TRBD2. CDR1 is SGHAT and CDR2 is FQNNGV in the germline V gene. This CDR3 is 20 amino acids long. J was trimmed by 3 bases and V by 5 bases; bases with no gene match: 11. CDR3 sequence reads: CASSRRTSGGASYGANVLTF. DNA for the CDR3: TGTGCCAGCAGCAGAAGGACTAGCGGGGGGGCTTCGTATGGGGCCAACGTCCTGACTTTC.

The rearrangement links TRBV5-4 to TRBJ1-3; D ambiguous. The CDR3 consists of 17 residues. Trimming removed 0 bases at V and 1 base at J, with 14 bases between. Germline assignment: CDR1 SGHNT and CDR2 YYREEE (reference sequence). For the CDR3, the DNA is TGTGCCAGCAGCTTGGTTACCGGGCCATCTTCTGGAAACACCATATATTTT. It specifies CASSLVTGPSSGNTIYF.

In its sample, this clonotype was seen many times. The rearrangement joins TRBV3-1 to TRBJ1-4, with unresolved D. Germline CDR1 is LGHDT and CDR2 is YNNKEL (reference sequence). V dropped 1 base and J dropped 2 bases, with 11 bases sitting between them. The CDR3 length is 16 residues. The CDR3 DNA reads as TGTGCCAGCAGCCAAGTAAGCCGACGGACTAATGAAAAACTGTTTTTT. Amino acids: CASSQVSRRTNEKLFF.

V and J are TRBV7-9 and TRBJ2-6; 13 bases agree with TRBD2. V was pared by 5 bases and J by 1 base, with 5 bases of the junction left unmatched. This CDR3 is built from 18 residues. CDR1 and CDR2 (germline): SEHNR, FQNEAQ (reference sequence). The CDR3 DNA reads as TGTGCCAGCAGCCTGGGACTAGCGGGGCCGTCTGGGGCCAACGTCCTGACTTTC. Translating it yields CASSLGLAGPSGANVLTF.

Points on this clonotype: With a far larger clone one base away, a read error is the likely cause. This chain joins TRBV2 and TRBJ2-3; TRBD1 is a possible D gene (5 bases). The DNA matches TRBJ2-5 better at its end, which makes the J call doubtful. Germline lookup yields CDR1 SNHLY and CDR2 FYNNEI. This CDR3 is built from 16 residues. The CDR3, as DNA: TGTGCCAGCAGTCAAGGACAAGACCGATTGAAAGAGGCCCAGTACTTC. This encodes CASSQGQDRLKEAQYF.

The genes are TRBV28 and TRBJ2-2; TRBD2 aligns across 7 bases. With V trimmed by 2 bases and J by 4 bases, 4 bases remained unmatched. In germline, CDR1 is MDHEN, CDR2 SYDVKM. This CDR3 is built from 15 residues. In nucleotides, the CDR3 is TGTGCCAGCAGTTTACCAGCGGGGTCCACCGGGGAGCTGTTTTTT. Amino acids: CASSLPAGSTGELFF. The full variable domain, its missing parts supplied by reference TRBV28 and TRBJ2-2, is DVKVTQSSRYLVKRTGEKVFLECVQDMDHENMFWYRQDPGLGLRLIYFSYDVKMKEKGDIPEGYSVSREKKERFSLILESASTNQTSMYLCASSLPAGSTGELFFGEGSRLTVL.

This clonotype was observed many times. The rearrangement joins TRBV12-3 or TRBV12-4 to TRBJ2-5; D may be TRBD1 or TRBD2 (5 bases each). The CDR3 length is 14 residues. V was pared by 2 bases and J by 5 bases, with 12 bases between. In DNA, the CDR3 is TGTGCCAGCAGTTTACTGGGGGACGAGGAGACCCAGTACTTC. Protein sequence: CASSLLGDEETQYF.

This sequence joins TRBV7-9 and TRBJ1-4; no clear D. V lost 1 base, J lost 5 bases, and 14 bases lay in between. The length of the CDR3 is 16 residues. Looked up from germline, CDR1 is SEHNR and CDR2 is FQNEAQ (reference sequence). The CDR3 sequence: CASSLEWGGSNEKLFF. The CDR3 DNA reads TGTGCCAGCAGCTTAGAATGGGGTGGCAGCAATGAAAAACTGTTTTTT.

The count of this clonotype is one. It may be a read error: a sequence one base away is much more abundant. The rearrangement links TRBV10-3 to TRBJ2-1; possible D gene TRBD2, 5 bases. Trimming took off 6 bases at V and 13 bases at J, with 16 bases between the two ends. This CDR3 has 12 residues. Germline V gene lookup returns CDR1 ENHRY and CDR2 SYGVKD. CDR3 region: CAISTGWSTQFF. DNA of the CDR3: TGTGCCATCAGCACGGGATGGTCTACCCAGTTCTTC.

This clonotype has at least ten counts. The chain's CDR3 is CATSRDRWSDEQYF. In DNA, the CDR3 is TGTGCCACCAGCAGAGATAGGTGGTCCGACGAGCAGTACTTC. The chain uses TRBV15 and TRBJ2-7; D not certain. Germline assignment: CDR1 LNHNV and CDR2 YYDKDF (reference sequence). V dropped 0 bases and J dropped 5 bases, with 11 bases sitting between them. The CDR3 totals 14 residues.

The chain joins TRBV29-1 to TRBJ1-2; D is uncertain. Germline V lookup: CDR1 SQVTM, CDR2 ANQGSEA. V lost 1 base to trimming and J lost 1 base, with 13 bases between them. The CDR3 is 15 amino acids. Here the CDR3 DNA reads TGCAGCGTTGAAGGGGTTGTAGAACTTAACTATGGCTACACCTTC. It specifies CSVEGVVELNYGYTF.

The CDR3 region is CASRADTQYF. The CDR3 region has the DNA TGTGCCAGCAGGGCAGATACGCAGTATTTT. The chain links TRBV2 to TRBJ2-3, with D uncertain. Looked up from germline, CDR1 is SNHLY and CDR2 is FYNNEI. The V gene lost 6 bases and the J gene lost 4 bases, with 2 bases spanning the gap. This CDR3 has 10 amino acids.

The gene calls are TRBV7-9 and TRBJ1-6, with 9 bases matching TRBD1. The CDR3 consists of 16 residues. CDR1 is SEHNR and CDR2 is FQNEAQ in the germline V gene (reference sequence). The trim removed 0 bases at V and 7 bases at J, leaving 4 bases unmatched. CDR3 sequence reads: CASSLALGTGNSPLHF. The CDR3, as DNA: TGTGCCAGCAGCTTAGCGCTTGGGACAGGGAATTCACCCCTCCACTTT.

In its sample, this clonotype was seen a few times. The rearrangement links TRBV11-2 to TRBJ2-6; 9 nucleotides match TRBD1. The germline gives CDR1 SGHAT, CDR2 FQNNGV. V was clipped by 4 bases and J by 2 bases; unmatched bases: 9. The CDR3 sequence is 18 residues long. CDR3 sequence reads: CASSSRPGQGTGANVLTF. Here the CDR3 DNA reads TGTGCCAGCAGCTCCCGACCGGGACAGGGTACTGGGGCCAACGTCCTGACTTTC.

This clonotype was seen a few times. V and J are TRBV30 and TRBJ1-5; D is unresolved. Germline V gene data show CDR1 as GTSNPN and CDR2 as SVGIG (reference sequence). CDR3 length: 16 residues. Trimming took off 0 bases at V and 4 bases at J, with 16 bases between the two ends. The chain's CDR3 is CAWSVLTAENNQPQHF. Written as DNA, the CDR3 is TGTGCCTGGAGTGTACTAACTGCAGAGAATAATCAGCCCCAGCATTTT.

The V gene is TRBV11-2, the J gene TRBJ2-5; 8 positions agree with TRBD1. Germline V gives CDR1 SGHAT, CDR2 FQNNGV. With 1 base clipped from V and 9 bases from J, the junction kept 7 bases outside the gene matches. This CDR3 is built from 14 residues. The CDR3 bases are TGTGCCAGCAGCTTAGGCAGGGGGCTTGGGGCCCAGTACTTC. Amino acids: CASSLGRGLGAQYF. Full variable domain (rest looked up from reference TRBV11-2 and TRBJ2-5): EAGVAQSPRYKIIEKRQSVAFWCNPISGHATLYWYQQILGQGPKLLIQFQNNGVVDDSQLPKDRFSAERLKGVDSTLKIQPAKLEDSAVYLCASSLGRGLGAQYFGPGTRLLVL.

The V and J genes are TRBV20-1 and TRBJ1-5; tentatively, D is TRBD1 (6 bases). Germline values: CDR1 DFQATT, CDR2 SNEGSKA (reference sequence). The CDR3 loop spans 16 amino acids. Deletions cut 1 base from V and 0 bases from J, with 13 bases between. The CDR3 is CSARGQGSGSNQPQHF. CDR3 DNA sequence: TGCAGTGCTAGAGGCCAGGGGAGCGGTAGCAATCAGCCCCAGCATTTT.

A remark on this clonotype: A single base separates this from a much larger clone, so it may be a read error. The chain has TRBV12-3 or TRBV12-4 and TRBJ1-1; D gene unclear. This CDR3 is built from 14 residues. The CDR3 here is CAGSFGRWVGEAFF. CDR3 sequence (DNA): TGTGCCGGCAGTTTTGGCCGCTGGGTTGGTGAAGCTTTCTTT.

CDR3 residues: CASSPGRGGAYYGYTF. The CDR3 DNA sequence: TGTGCCAGCAGCCCAGGCCGAGGGGGCGCATACTATGGCTACACCTTC. The rearrangement uses TRBV7-9 and TRBJ1-2, with 7 bases lining up with TRBD1. The CDR3 sequence is 16 residues long. The germline V gene encodes CDR1 SEHNR and CDR2 FQNEAQ (reference sequence). J lost 3 bases, V lost 5 bases, and 12 bases had no gene match.

The chain has TRBV30 and TRBJ1-1; D uncertain. The V end lost 2 bases, the J end lost 11 bases, and 15 bases lay between the germline ends. CDR1 and CDR2 from the germline V gene are GTSNPN and SVGIG (reference sequence). The CDR3 extends over 12 amino acids. The CDR3 is CAWSQLVPSAFF. CDR3 DNA sequence: TGTGCCTGGAGTCAGTTGGTCCCCTCGGCTTTCTTT. The variable domain in full, completed from reference TRBV30 and TRBJ1-1, reads SQTIHQWPATLVQPVGSPLSLECTVEGTSNPNLYWYRQAAGRGLQLLFYSVGIGQISSEVPQNLSASRPQDRQFILSSKKLLLSDSGFYLCAWSQLVPSAFFGQGTRLTVV.

The table lists this clonotype with a few counts. The chain joins TRBV18 to TRBJ1-6, with D possibly TRBD1 on 5 matching bases. The V gene's germline CDR1 is KGHSH and CDR2 LQKENI. V was cut by 2 bases and J by 10 bases, with 6 bases left in between. The CDR3 has 12 amino acids. CDR3 DNA sequence: TGTGCCAGCTCACCAGGGGGATCACCCCTCCACTTT. Amino acid sequence: CASSPGGSPLHF.

This clonotype was seen a few times. The CDR3 protein is CASSLFAGAGEKLFF. The CDR3 coding sequence is TGTGCCAGCAGTTTATTTGCGGGGGCCGGGGAAAAACTGTTTTTT. This chain joins TRBV27 and TRBJ1-4; tentatively, D is TRBD1 (6 bases). CDR3 length: 15 residues. Germline assignment: CDR1 MNHEY and CDR2 SMNVEV (reference sequence). The germline V and J ends were trimmed by 1 base and 8 bases, with 14 bases remaining between them.